Listed below are T cell receptor beta chains from one sample, sequenced in a study of tumor and adjacent non-tumor tissue in lung cancer. TCRdb independently ran MiXCR on the multiplex PCR reads; one entry per CDR3 protein. The sample includes tens of thousands of distinct CDR3 sequences, around 70% seen only once; the top ten take 25% to 35%. The sample was distant non-tumor lung tissue. All receptors come from a woman in her forties or fifties with non-small cell lung cancer. CDR3s include the opening cysteine and the closing phenylalanine or tryptophan. Each record gives: V gene, clone size, D gene, J gene, CDR3 protein, CDR3 DNA. The D gene is left open where the match is weak. Clone size is not always given. Where it is, it says once, few, many or a class for expanded clones.

>TRBV4-3|-|-|TRBJ2-7
CANGQGLGGLLHEQYF
TGCGCCAACGGCCAAGGTCTCGGGGGACTTCTCCACGAGCAGTACTTC
>TRBV10-3|-|-|TRBJ2-2
CAISGSMVDGEMFF
TGTGCCATCAGTGGGTCGATGGTAGACGGGGAGATGTTTTTT
>TRBV28|-|TRBD1|TRBJ2-1
CASSSETGVYNEQFF
TGTGCCAGCAGTTCAGAGACAGGGGTCTACAATGAGCAGTTCTTC
>TRBV4-1|-|-|TRBJ2-2
CASSQDASYTGELVF
TGTGCCAGCAGCCAAGATGCGTCGTACACCGGGGAGCTGGTTTTT
>TRBV11-2|-|TRBD1|TRBJ2-2
CPSNRGRDTGELFF
TGTCCCAGCAACAGGGGGCGGGACACCGGGGAGCTGTTTTTT
>TRBV4-2|-|TRBD1|TRBJ1-6
CASSQEQGQFNSPPHF
TGTGCCAGCAGCCAAGAACAGGGACAGTTTAATTCACCCCCCCACTTT
>TRBV12-3/TRBV12-4|-|-|TRBJ2-1
CASRTSWTSEQFF
TGTGCCAGCAGAACATCCTGGACTTCGGAGCAGTTCTTC
>TRBV28|-|-|TRBJ2-1
CTSSLGQSLGEQFF
TGTACCAGCAGTTTAGGACAGAGTTTAGGTGAGCAGTTCTTC
>TRBV7-8|-|-|TRBJ2-1
CATSPGAGMYNEQFF
TGTGCCACCAGCCCCGGGGCGGGAATGTACAATGAGCAGTTCTTC
>TRBV14|medium-sized|-|TRBJ1-5
CASSQTESQPQHF
TGTGCCAGCAGCCAAACCGAATCGCAGCCCCAGCATTTT
>TRBV4-2|-|TRBD2|TRBJ2-1
CASSLDSVSGSLYEQCF
TGTGCCAGCAGCCTAGATTCGGTTAGCGGGAGTTTGTATGAGCAGTGCTTC
>TRBV5-1|-|-|TRBJ2-7
CASSLGQADYEQYF
TGCGCCAGCAGCTTGGGACAGGCCGACTACGAGCAGTACTTC
>TRBV18|many|-|TRBJ2-7
CASSPGLRPGEQYF
TGTGCCAGCTCACCAGGTCTACGACCCGGCGAGCAGTACTTC
>TRBV11-2|-|-|TRBJ2-1
CASFLAQYNEQFF
TGTGCCAGCTTCCTAGCCCAATACAATGAGCAGTTCTTC
>TRBV6-5|-|TRBD2|TRBJ2-7
CASSPGLVNYEQYF
TGTGCCAGCAGTCCGGGACTAGTGAACTACGAGCAGTACTTT
>TRBV12-3/TRBV12-4|many|TRBD1|TRBJ2-3
CASREQGATDTQYF
TGTGCCAGCAGGGAACAGGGGGCCACAGATACGCAGTATTTT
>TRBV6-5|-|-|TRBJ1-5
CASRPGRYQPQHF
TGTGCCAGCAGACCTGGCAGATATCAGCCCCAGCATTTT
>TRBV6-6|-|-|TRBJ2-1
CSSSYSPNREQGDLF
TGTTCCAGCAGTTACTCCCCAAATAGGGAGCAGGGTGATTTATTC
>TRBV6-1|-|-|TRBJ2-3
CATSVGSFFGDMQYF
TGTGCCACCAGTGTGGGGAGTTTTTTCGGAGATATGCAGTATTTT
>TRBV7-9|-|TRBD1|TRBJ2-1
CASSSPGQGAYEQFF
TGTGCCAGCAGCTCTCCGGGACAGGGGGCCTATGAGCAGTTCTTC
>TRBV7-8|-|-|TRBJ1-3
CTSSPYNSGNTIYF
TGTACCAGCAGCCCCTATAACTCAGGAAACACCATATATTTT
>TRBV6-2/TRBV6-3|many|-|TRBJ2-6
CASTTRSSGANVLTF
TGTGCCAGCACCACCCGTAGCTCTGGGGCCAACGTCCTGACTTTC
>TRBV5-6|many|-|TRBJ2-5
CASSLAAGTQETQYF
TGTGCCAGCAGCTTGGCCGCGGGGACTCAAGAGACCCAGTACTTC
>TRBV11-1|-|-|TRBJ2-3
CASNLTTGADTQYF
TGTGCCAGCAACTTAACGACCGGGGCAGATACGCAGTATTTT
>TRBV6-5|-|-|TRBJ1-6
CASKGVRFHPPLHF
TGTGCCAGCAAGGGGGTCCGGTTTCATCCACCCCTCCACTTT
>TRBV11-3|-|-|TRBJ2-1
CASSESRQSTYNEQFF
TGTGCCAGCAGCGAAAGTCGGCAGAGCACCTACAATGAGCAATTCTTC
>TRBV30|many|TRBD1|TRBJ1-2
CACYRGNYGYTF
TGTGCCTGCTACAGGGGAAACTATGGCTACACCTTC
>TRBV6-1|-|TRBD1|TRBJ2-3
CASNEEGTGGADTQYF
TGTGCCAGCAATGAAGAAGGGACAGGGGGCGCAGATACGCAGTATTTT
>TRBV11-2|once|TRBD1|TRBJ1-1
CASSRDRLNTEAVF
TGTGCCAGCAGCCGGGACAGACTGAACACTGAAGCCGTCTTT
>TRBV27|-|-|TRBJ2-2
CASSLSRFVANTGELFF
TGCGCCAGCAGTTTATCGCGTTTTGTGGCGAACACCGGGGAGCTGTTTTTT
>TRBV11-2|few|-|TRBJ2-1
CASSLTLLAVEQFF
TGTGCTAGCAGCTTAACGCTCTTGGCGGTAGAGCAGTTCTTC